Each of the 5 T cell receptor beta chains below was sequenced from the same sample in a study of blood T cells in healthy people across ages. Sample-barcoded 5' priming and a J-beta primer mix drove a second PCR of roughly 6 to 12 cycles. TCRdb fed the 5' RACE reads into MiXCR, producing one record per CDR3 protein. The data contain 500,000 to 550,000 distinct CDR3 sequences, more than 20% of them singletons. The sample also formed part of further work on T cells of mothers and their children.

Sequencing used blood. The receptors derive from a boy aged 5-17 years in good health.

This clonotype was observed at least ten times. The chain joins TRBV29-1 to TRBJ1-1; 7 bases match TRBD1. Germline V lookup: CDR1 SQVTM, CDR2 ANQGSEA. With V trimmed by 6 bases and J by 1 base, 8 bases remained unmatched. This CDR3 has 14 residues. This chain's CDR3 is CSVAGGGWNTEAFF. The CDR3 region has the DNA TGCAGCGTAGCAGGGGGAGGATGGAACACTGAAGCTTTCTTT.

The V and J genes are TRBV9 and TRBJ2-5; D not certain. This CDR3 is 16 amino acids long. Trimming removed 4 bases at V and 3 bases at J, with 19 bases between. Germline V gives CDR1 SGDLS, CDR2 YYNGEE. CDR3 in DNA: TGTGCCAGCAGCATCGGAGCCCAACATCAAAAAGAGACCCAGTACTTC. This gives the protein CASSIGAQHQKETQYF.

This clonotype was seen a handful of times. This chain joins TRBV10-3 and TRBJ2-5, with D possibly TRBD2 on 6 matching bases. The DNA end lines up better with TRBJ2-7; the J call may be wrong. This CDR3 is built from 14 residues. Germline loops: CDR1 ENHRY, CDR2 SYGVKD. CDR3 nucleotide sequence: TGTGCCATCAGTGAGGGAGGGGACGGCTACGAGCAGTACTTC. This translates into CAISEGGDGYEQYF.

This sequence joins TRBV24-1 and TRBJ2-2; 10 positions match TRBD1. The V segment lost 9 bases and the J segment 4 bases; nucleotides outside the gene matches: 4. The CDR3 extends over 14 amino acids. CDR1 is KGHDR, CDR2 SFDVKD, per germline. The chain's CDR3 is CATGGQGPTGELFF. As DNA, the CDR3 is TGTGCCACCGGGGGACAGGGGCCCACCGGGGAGCTGTTTTTT.

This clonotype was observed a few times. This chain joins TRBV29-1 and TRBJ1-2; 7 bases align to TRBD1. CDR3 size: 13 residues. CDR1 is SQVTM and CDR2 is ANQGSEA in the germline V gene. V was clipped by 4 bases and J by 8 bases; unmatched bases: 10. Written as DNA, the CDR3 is TGCAGCGTTGTTGAACAGGGGATGAGCGGCTACACCTTC. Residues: CSVVEQGMSGYTF.